A single sample gave rise to the 27 T cell receptor beta chains below, sequenced in a study of blood T cell repertoires in COVID-19. The method was immunoSEQ multiplex PCR; TCRdb's version includes in-frame clones alone and lacks a portion of them. The sample lists about 380,000 clones, around nine tenths occurring once. The sample was PBMCs or T cells enriched from blood (not recorded which). These TCRs come from a woman under 30 who had recovered from COVID-19.

The J gene is TRBJ2-3, the V gene TRBV3-1 (or the pseudogene TRBV3-2), with 10 bases that match TRBD2. CDR3 length: 16 amino acids. J was trimmed by 0 bases and V by 4 bases; bases with no gene match: 4. Germline V gives CDR1 LGHDT, CDR2 YNNKEL (reference sequence). The CDR3 DNA is TGTGCCAGCAGCCGAGCGGGGGGGAAGAGCACAGATACGCAGTATTTT. It translates to CASSRAGGKSTDTQYF.

The chain couples TRBV4-1 to TRBJ2-7; 7 positions agree with TRBD1. CDR1 and CDR2 from the germline V gene are MGHRA and YSYEKL. This CDR3 has 15 amino acids. The trim removed 2 bases at V and 2 bases at J, leaving 6 bases unmatched. The CDR3 coding sequence is TGCGCCAGCAGCCAAAACCAGGGGGTCCCCTACGAGCAGTACTTC. This encodes CASSQNQGVPYEQYF.

The sample holds a few counts of this clone. The chain uses TRBV6-5 and TRBJ2-7, with D possibly TRBD1 on 6 matching bases. CDR3 size: 14 residues. Trimming shortened V by 5 bases and J by 0 bases, and 11 bases separated the two germline ends. Germline V gives CDR1 MNHEY, CDR2 SVGAGI. CDR3 coding DNA: TGTGCCAGCAGTCCAATAGGGGGCTCCTACGAGCAGTACTTC. This translates into CASSPIGGSYEQYF.

V is TRBV19 and J is TRBJ2-3; 10 bases map to TRBD2. The CDR3 length is 14 residues. Germline V CDR1 and CDR2: LNHDA, SQIVND (reference sequence). Unmatched junction bases numbered 6, after V lost 8 bases and J lost 4 bases. Here the CDR3 reads CASDVAGGADTQYF. CDR3 bases: TGTGCCAGTGACGTAGCGGGGGGAGCAGATACGCAGTATTTT. The entire variable domain, with the rest obtained from reference TRBV19 and TRBJ2-3, is as follows: DGGITQSPKYLFRKEGQNVTLSCEQNLNHDAMYWYRQDPGQGLRLIYYSQIVNDFQKGDIAEGYSVSREKKESFPLTVTSAQKNPTAFYLCASDVAGGADTQYFGPGTRLTVL.

The chain uses TRBV18 and TRBJ2-7; D is perhaps TRBD1 (5 bases). CDR3 length: 11 residues. Germline CDR1 KGHSH, CDR2 LQKENI. V lost 8 bases and J 2 bases, leaving 7 bases between the germline ends. The CDR3 sequence is CASTDTYEQYF. DNA of the CDR3: TGTGCCAGCACGGACACCTACGAGCAGTACTTC.

The chain combines TRBV19 with TRBJ2-3, with D possibly being TRBD1 (5 bases). Trimming stripped 4 bases from V and 3 bases from J, with 8 bases between. In germline, CDR1 is LNHDA, CDR2 SQIVND (reference sequence). This CDR3 spans 13 amino acids. The CDR3 spells CASSKGQTDTQYF. The DNA of the CDR3 is TGTGCCAGTAGTAAGGGGCAGACAGATACGCAGTATTTT.

This chain uses TRBV3-1 (or the pseudogene TRBV3-2) with TRBJ1-3; TRBD1 aligns across 11 bases. The CDR3 covers 16 residues. Germline CDR1 is LGHDT and CDR2 is YNNKEL (reference sequence). Trimming removed 2 bases from V and 4 bases from J; junction bases left unmatched: 4. The CDR3, as DNA: TGTGCCAGCAGCCAACTGGGACAGGGGGTCGGAAACACCATATATTTT. Its translation is CASSQLGQGVGNTIYF.

Points on this clone: The sample holds other DNA sequences that translate to the same CDR3. The chain has TRBV6-5 and TRBJ1-2, with D possibly TRBD1 on 5 matching bases. With 2 bases removed from V and 1 base from J, the gap between germline ends came to 8 bases. The germline V gene has CDR1 MNHEY and CDR2 SVGAGI. The CDR3 contains 14 residues. The CDR3 DNA reads TGTGCCAGCAGTTACAGACAGAGTAACTATGGCTACACCTTC. This gives the protein CASSYRQSNYGYTF.

This chain links TRBV19 with TRBJ1-1; tentative D call: TRBD1 (5 bases). CDR3 length equals 17 residues. Trimming pared 5 bases from V and 0 bases from J, leaving 19 bases between. CDR1 is LNHDA and CDR2 is SQIVND in the germline V gene (reference sequence). This chain's CDR3 is CASSPSIGVTVNTEAFF. Written as DNA, the CDR3 is TGTGCCAGTAGTCCCTCGATAGGGGTCACGGTGAACACTGAAGCTTTCTTT.

The table lists this clone with a count of one. V usage is TRBV2 and J usage is TRBJ2-3; 13 bases fit TRBD2. The germline gives CDR1 SNHLY, CDR2 FYNNEI. V shed 4 bases, J shed 7 bases, and the junction held 5 bases outside the gene matches. This CDR3 has 15 amino acids. This chain's CDR3 is CASSGTSGSANTQYF. CDR3 bases: TGTGCCAGCAGTGGGACTAGCGGGAGCGCAAATACGCAGTATTTT. Combining the CDR3 with reference TRBV2 and TRBJ2-3 gives the whole variable domain EPEVTQTPSHQVTQMGQEVILRCVPISNHLYFYWYRQILGQKVEFLVSFYNNEISEKSEIFDDQFSVERPDGSNFTLKIRSTKLEDSAMYFCASSGTSGSANTQYFGPGTRLTVL.

The genes are TRBV20-1 and TRBJ2-2; 9 nucleotides line up with TRBD2. The CDR3 length is 15 residues. From germline, CDR1 is DFQATT and CDR2 SNEGSKA (reference sequence). V shed 3 bases, J shed 6 bases, and the junction held 8 bases outside the gene matches. The CDR3 is CSASLLAGFAGELFF. The CDR3 nucleotides are TGCAGTGCTAGTTTGCTAGCGGGGTTCGCCGGGGAGCTGTTTTTT.

The chain joins TRBV28 to TRBJ2-5; 11 nucleotides match TRBD2. Germline values: CDR1 MDHEN, CDR2 SYDVKM. Trimming cost V 5 bases and J 5 bases; bases outside gene matches: 7. This CDR3 has 15 amino acids. The CDR3 reads CASSLPTSGVETQYF. CDR3 nucleotides: TGTGCCAGCAGTCTCCCGACTAGCGGGGTGGAGACCCAGTACTTC. The full variable domain, in which reference TRBV28 and TRBJ2-5 provide the parts outside the CDR3, is DVKVTQSSRYLVKRTGEKVFLECVQDMDHENMFWYRQDPGLGLRLIYFSYDVKMKEKGDIPEGYSVSREKKERFSLILESASTNQTSMYLCASSLPTSGVETQYFGPGTRLLVL.

The rearrangement joins TRBV11-1 to TRBJ2-5; D perhaps matches TRBD1 (6 bases). The CDR3 loop spans 14 amino acids. The V end lost 8 bases, the J end lost 4 bases, and 17 bases lay between the germline ends. CDR1 and CDR2 from the germline V gene are SGHAT and FQDESV (reference sequence). CDR3: CASGYQGQGETQYF. The CDR3 nucleotides read TGTGCCAGCGGTTATCAGGGGCAAGGAGAGACCCAGTACTTC.

The rearrangement uses TRBV3-1 (or the pseudogene TRBV3-2) and TRBJ1-1; a weak D match, TRBD1 (5 bases). The CDR3 is 15 residues long. The V end lost 0 bases, the J end lost 1 base, and 9 bases lay between the germline ends. Per germline, CDR1 LGHDT and CDR2 YNNKEL (reference sequence). The CDR3 loop reads CASSQEQVENTEAFF. The CDR3 DNA reads as TGTGCCAGCAGCCAAGAACAGGTAGAGAACACTGAAGCTTTCTTT.

The chain joins TRBV2 to TRBJ1-5; 8 bases align to TRBD1. J gave up 1 base and V 6 bases, and 5 bases lay outside the gene matches. CDR1 is SNHLY and CDR2 is FYNNEI in the germline V gene. This CDR3 spans 15 amino acids. The CDR3 sequence is CASSPGGRSNQPQHF. As DNA, the CDR3 is TGTGCCAGCAGCCCAGGGGGCAGGAGCAATCAGCCCCAGCATTTT.

V and J are TRBV23-1 and TRBJ1-5; tentatively, D is TRBD1 (6 bases). TRBV23-1 is assigned to the ORF class and has an uncertain function. This CDR3 region has 15 residues. V lost 0 bases and J 4 bases, leaving 10 bases between the germline ends. The DNA for the CDR3 is TGCGCCAGCAGTCAATCGGGGGGGCAGAATCAGCCCCAGCATTTT. It specifies CASSQSGGQNQPQHF.

The CDR3 coding sequence is TGTGCCAGCAGCCCCTATGGGGACTCCATCTACAATGAGCAGTTCTTC. It yields the protein CASSPYGDSIYNEQFF. V gene TRBV9 combines with J gene TRBJ2-1; weak D call: TRBD2 (6 bases). The CDR3 loop spans 16 amino acids. CDR1 and CDR2 from the germline V gene are SGDLS and YYNGEE. Trimming left V 4 bases short and J 3 bases short, with 17 bases between.

The chain combines TRBV7-3 with TRBJ1-5, with 7 bases that match TRBD1. Germline CDR1 SGHTA, CDR2 FQGTGA. Trimming at V came to 4 bases and at J to 7 bases, leaving 10 bases not matched to a gene. The CDR3 is made up of 15 amino acids. The CDR3 DNA sequence: TGTGCCAGCAGCTCACTAGACAGGGTGGGCCAGCCCCAGCATTTT. Translation: CASSSLDRVGQPQHF.

The chain recombines TRBV5-1 with TRBJ1-4, with D unresolved. The CDR3 totals 15 residues. V was cut by 0 bases and J by 5 bases, with 11 bases left in between. Germline V gene lookup returns CDR1 SGHRS and CDR2 YFSETQ. For the CDR3, the DNA is TGCGCCAGCAGCTTGGAGGGTAGGAGGAATGAAAAACTGTTTTTT. Encoded protein: CASSLEGRRNEKLFF.

The chain uses TRBV7-8 and TRBJ1-5; TRBD1 aligns across 10 bases. The germline V gene has CDR1 SGHVS and CDR2 FQNEAQ. There are 18 residues in the CDR3. Trimming removed 5 bases from V and 0 bases from J; junction bases left unmatched: 10. CDR3: CASSPEGTGEYSNQPQHF. The CDR3 DNA is TGTGCCAGCAGCCCCGAAGGGACAGGGGAGTATAGCAATCAGCCCCAGCATTTT.

This clone was found a few times. The chain carries TRBV15 and TRBJ1-4; TRBD1 matches 8 bases. CDR1 is LNHNV and CDR2 is YYDKDF in the germline V gene (reference sequence). With V trimmed by 3 bases and J by 8 bases, 5 bases remained unmatched. This CDR3 spans 14 amino acids. The CDR3, as DNA: TGTGCCACCAGCAGGACAGGGGTGGGAGAAAAACTGTTTTTT. This encodes CATSRTGVGEKLFF.

This sequence joins TRBV5-4 and TRBJ2-7, with D tentatively TRBD1 (5 bases). Trimming removed 4 bases from V and 9 bases from J, with 17 bases in between. The CDR3 covers 13 residues. Germline CDR1 and CDR2: SGHNT and YYREEE (reference sequence). The CDR3 region is CASSDRAGSSQYF. The CDR3 DNA sequence: TGTGCCAGCAGCGATAGAGCAGGGTCCTCGCAGTACTTC.

The J gene is TRBJ1-6, the V gene TRBV11-2; 9 positions match TRBD1. V shed 5 bases, J shed 14 bases, and the junction held 10 bases outside the gene matches. Germline CDR1 reads SGHAT; CDR2 reads FQNNGV. The CDR3 length is 14 residues. This CDR3 is CASSQRDRVGSLHF. The CDR3, as DNA: TGTGCCAGCAGCCAGCGGGACAGGGTAGGGTCCCTCCACTTT.

The chain combines TRBV7-3 with TRBJ1-2, with D unclear. Per the germline V gene, CDR1 is SGHTA and CDR2 is FQGTGA. Trimming cost V 2 bases and J 3 bases, with 16 bases left between them. The length of the CDR3 is 16 residues. Here the CDR3 reads CASSLPPLGRDYGYTF. The CDR3 region has the DNA TGTGCCAGCAGCTTACCTCCGCTTGGGAGGGACTATGGCTACACCTTC.

The V call is TRBV9, the J call TRBJ2-3, with D possibly matching TRBD1 (6 bases). V was trimmed by 3 bases and J by 3 bases, leaving 14 bases between them. From germline, CDR1 is SGDLS and CDR2 YYNGEE. CDR3 length: 15 amino acids. DNA for the CDR3: TGTGCCAGCAGCGGAGGACAGCCTACGACAGATACGCAGTATTTT. This sequence encodes CASSGGQPTTDTQYF.

The chain couples TRBV7-2 to TRBJ2-7; 7 nucleotides match TRBD1. V gave up 5 bases and J gave up 2 bases; unmatched junction bases: 9. CDR3 length: 15 residues. Per the germline V gene, CDR1 is SGHTA and CDR2 is FQGNSA. CDR3 loop: CASSILTGAAYEQYF. The CDR3 bases are TGTGCCAGCAGCATATTAACAGGGGCTGCCTACGAGCAGTACTTC.

This chain joins TRBV19 and TRBJ1-6; TRBD1 matches at 7 bases. The CDR3 consists of 14 residues. The V gene's germline CDR1 is LNHDA and CDR2 SQIVND (reference sequence). V lost 4 bases to trimming and J lost 8 bases; unmatched junction nucleotides: 5. The CDR3, as DNA: TGTGCCAGTAGTAGCCGGGACAGCTATTCACCCCTCCACTTT. This translates into CASSSRDSYSPLHF.